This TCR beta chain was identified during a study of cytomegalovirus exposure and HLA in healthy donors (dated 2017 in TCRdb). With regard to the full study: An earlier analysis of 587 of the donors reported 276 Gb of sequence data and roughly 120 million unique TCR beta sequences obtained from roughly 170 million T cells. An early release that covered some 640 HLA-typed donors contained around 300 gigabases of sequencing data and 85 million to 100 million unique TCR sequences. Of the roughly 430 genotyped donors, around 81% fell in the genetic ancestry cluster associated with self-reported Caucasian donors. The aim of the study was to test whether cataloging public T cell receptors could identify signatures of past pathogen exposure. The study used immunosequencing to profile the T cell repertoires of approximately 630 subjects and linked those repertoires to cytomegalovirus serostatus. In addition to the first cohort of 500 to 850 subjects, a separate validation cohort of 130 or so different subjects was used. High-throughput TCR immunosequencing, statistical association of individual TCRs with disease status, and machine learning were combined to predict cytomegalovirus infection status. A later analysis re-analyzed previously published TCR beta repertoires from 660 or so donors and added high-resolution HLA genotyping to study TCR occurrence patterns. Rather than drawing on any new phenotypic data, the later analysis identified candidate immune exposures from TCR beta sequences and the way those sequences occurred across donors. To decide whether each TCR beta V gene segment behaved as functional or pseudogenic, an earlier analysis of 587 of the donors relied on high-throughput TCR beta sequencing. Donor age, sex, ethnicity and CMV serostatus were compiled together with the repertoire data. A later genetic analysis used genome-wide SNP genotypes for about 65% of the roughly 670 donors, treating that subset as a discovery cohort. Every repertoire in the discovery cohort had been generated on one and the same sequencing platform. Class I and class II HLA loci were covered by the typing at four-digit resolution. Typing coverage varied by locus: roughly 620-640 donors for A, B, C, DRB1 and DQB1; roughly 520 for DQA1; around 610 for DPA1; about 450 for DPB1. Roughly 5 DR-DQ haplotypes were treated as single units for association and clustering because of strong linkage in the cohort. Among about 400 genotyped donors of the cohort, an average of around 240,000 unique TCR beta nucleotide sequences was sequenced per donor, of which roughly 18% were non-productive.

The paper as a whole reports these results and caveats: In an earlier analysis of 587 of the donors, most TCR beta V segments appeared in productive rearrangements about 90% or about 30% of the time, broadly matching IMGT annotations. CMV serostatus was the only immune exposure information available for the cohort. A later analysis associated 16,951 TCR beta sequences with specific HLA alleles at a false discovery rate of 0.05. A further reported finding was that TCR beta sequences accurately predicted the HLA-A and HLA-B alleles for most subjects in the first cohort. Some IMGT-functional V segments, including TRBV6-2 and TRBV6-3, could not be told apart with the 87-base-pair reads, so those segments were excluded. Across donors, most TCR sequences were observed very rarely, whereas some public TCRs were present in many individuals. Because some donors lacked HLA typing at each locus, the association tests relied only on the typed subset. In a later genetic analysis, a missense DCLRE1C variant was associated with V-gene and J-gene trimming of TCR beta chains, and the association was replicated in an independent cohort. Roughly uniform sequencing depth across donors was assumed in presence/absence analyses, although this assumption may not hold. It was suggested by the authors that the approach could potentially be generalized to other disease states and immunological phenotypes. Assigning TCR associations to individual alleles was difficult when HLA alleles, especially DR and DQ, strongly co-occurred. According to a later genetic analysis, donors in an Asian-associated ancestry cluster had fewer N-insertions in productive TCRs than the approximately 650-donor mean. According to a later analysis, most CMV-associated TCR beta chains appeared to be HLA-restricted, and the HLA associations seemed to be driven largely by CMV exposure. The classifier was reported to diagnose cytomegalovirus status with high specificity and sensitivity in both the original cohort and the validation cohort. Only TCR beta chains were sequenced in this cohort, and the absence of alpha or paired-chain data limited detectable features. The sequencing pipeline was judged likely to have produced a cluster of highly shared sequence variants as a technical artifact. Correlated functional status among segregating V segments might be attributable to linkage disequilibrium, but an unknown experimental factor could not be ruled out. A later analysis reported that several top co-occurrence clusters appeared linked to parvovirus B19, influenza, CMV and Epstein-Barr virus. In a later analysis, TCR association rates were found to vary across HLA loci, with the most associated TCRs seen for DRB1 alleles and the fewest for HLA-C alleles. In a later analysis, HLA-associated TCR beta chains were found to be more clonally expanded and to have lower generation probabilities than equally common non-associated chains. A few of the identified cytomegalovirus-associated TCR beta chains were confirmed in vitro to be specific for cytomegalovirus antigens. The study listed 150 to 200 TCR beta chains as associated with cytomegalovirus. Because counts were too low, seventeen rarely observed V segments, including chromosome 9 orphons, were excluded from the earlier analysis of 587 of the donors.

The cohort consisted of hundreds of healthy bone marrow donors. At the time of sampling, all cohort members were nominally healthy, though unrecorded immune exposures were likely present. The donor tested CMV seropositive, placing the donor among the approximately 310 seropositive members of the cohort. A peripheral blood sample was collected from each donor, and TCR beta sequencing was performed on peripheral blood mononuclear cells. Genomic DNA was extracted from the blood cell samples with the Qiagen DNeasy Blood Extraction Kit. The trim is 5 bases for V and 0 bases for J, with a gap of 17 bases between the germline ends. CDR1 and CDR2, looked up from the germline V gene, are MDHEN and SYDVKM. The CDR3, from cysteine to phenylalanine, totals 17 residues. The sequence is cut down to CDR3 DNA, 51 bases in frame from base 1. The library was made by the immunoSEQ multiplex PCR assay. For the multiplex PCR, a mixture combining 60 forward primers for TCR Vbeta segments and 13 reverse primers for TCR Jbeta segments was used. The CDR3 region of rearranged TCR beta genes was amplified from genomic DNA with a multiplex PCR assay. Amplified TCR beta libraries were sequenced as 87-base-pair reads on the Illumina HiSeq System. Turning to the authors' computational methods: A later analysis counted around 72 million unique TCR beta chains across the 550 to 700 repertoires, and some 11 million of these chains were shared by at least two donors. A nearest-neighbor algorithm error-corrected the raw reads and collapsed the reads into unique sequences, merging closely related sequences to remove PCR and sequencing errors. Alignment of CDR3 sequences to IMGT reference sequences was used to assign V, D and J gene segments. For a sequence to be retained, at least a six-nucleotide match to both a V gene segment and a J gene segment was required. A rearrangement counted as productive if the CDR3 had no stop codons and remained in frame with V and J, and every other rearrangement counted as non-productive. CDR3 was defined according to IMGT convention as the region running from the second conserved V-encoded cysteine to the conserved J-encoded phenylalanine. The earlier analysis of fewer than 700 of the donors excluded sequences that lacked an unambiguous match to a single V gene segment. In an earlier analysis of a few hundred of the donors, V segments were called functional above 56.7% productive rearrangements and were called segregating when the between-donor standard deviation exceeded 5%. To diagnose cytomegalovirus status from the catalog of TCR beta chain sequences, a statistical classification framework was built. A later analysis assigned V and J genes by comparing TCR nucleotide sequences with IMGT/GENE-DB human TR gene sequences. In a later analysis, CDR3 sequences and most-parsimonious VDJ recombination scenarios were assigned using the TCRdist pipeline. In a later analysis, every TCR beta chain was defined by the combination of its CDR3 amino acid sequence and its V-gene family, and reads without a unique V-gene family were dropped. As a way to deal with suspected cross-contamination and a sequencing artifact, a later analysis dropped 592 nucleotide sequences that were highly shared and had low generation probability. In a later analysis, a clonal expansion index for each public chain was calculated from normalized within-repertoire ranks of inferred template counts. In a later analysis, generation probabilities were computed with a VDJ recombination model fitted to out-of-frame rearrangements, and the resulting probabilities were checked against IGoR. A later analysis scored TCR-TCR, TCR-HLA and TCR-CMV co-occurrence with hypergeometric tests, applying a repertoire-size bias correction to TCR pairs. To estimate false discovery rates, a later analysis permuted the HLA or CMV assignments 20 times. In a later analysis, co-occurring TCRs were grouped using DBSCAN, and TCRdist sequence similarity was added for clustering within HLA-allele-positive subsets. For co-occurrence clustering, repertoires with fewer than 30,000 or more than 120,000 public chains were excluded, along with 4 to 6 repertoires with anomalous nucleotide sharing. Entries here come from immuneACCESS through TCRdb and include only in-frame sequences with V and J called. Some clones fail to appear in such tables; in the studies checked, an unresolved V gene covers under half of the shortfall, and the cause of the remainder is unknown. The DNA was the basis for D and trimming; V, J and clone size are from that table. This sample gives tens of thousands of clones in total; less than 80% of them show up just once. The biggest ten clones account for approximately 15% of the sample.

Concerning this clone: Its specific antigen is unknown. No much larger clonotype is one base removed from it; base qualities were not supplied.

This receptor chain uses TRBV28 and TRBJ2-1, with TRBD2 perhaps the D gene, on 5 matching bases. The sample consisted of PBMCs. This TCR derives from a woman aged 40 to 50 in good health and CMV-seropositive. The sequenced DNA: TGTGCCAGCAGTCCTCTTTCCTTAGCGCGCTCCTACAATGAGCAGTTCTTC. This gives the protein CASSPLSLARSYNEQFF.